One and the same sample provided the 30 T cell receptor beta chains below, sequenced in a study of cytomegalovirus exposure and HLA in healthy donors. PCR was performed using 60 Vbeta and 13 Jbeta primers. Here immunoSEQ multiplex PCR was the method, and the copy in TCRdb shows in-frame clones only, minus some. The sample consists of approximately 120,000 clones, roughly 80% of them appearing once. The sequenced material came from PBMCs. All receptors derive from a man aged 18 to 30 in good health and CMV-seropositive.

The chain has TRBV6-5 and TRBJ2-5; D is possibly TRBD2 (7 bases). CDR1 and CDR2 (germline): MNHEY, SVGAGI. Trimming took off 0 bases at V and 4 bases at J, with 12 bases between the two ends. This CDR3 has 15 residues. Here the CDR3 reads CASSYSRGGGETQYF. CDR3 nucleotide sequence: TGTGCCAGCAGTTACTCGAGGGGGGGAGGAGAGACCCAGTACTTC.

This sequence joins TRBV7-9 and TRBJ2-1; 9 bases fit TRBD1. Germline CDR1 and CDR2: SEHNR and FQNEAQ (reference sequence). CDR3 length equals 12 residues. The chain's CDR3 is CSTGTGNNEQFF. The CDR3 DNA reads as TGTTCCACCGGGACAGGGAATAATGAGCAGTTCTTC.

The V and J genes are TRBV30 and TRBJ2-3; maybe TRBD2 (6 bases). Germline CDR1 is GTSNPN and CDR2 is SVGIG (reference sequence). The CDR3 sequence is 12 residues long. The V and J ends lost 5 bases and 3 bases respectively, with 9 bases between them. This CDR3 is CAWGGETDTQYF. In DNA form, the CDR3 reads TGTGCCTGGGGCGGGGAAACAGATACGCAGTATTTT.

The chain couples TRBV11-2 to TRBJ2-2; TRBD1 agrees at 7 bases. The trim removed 1 base at V and 6 bases at J, leaving 8 bases unmatched. CDR1 is SGHAT, CDR2 FQNNGV, per germline. The CDR3 spans 16 residues. CDR3 nucleotides: TGTGCCAGCAGCTTAGGTGGGGCAGGGGGATCCGGGGAGCTGTTTTTT. Translating gives CASSLGGAGGSGELFF. The full variable domain, completed using reference TRBV11-2 and TRBJ2-2, is EAGVAQSPRYKIIEKRQSVAFWCNPISGHATLYWYQQILGQGPKLLIQFQNNGVVDDSQLPKDRFSAERLKGVDSTLKIQPAKLEDSAVYLCASSLGGAGGSGELFFGEGSRLTVL.

This CDR3 reads CASTLTGNTIYF. The CDR3 coding sequence is TGTGCCAGTACCTTGACAGGAAACACCATATATTTT. This chain links TRBV19 with TRBJ1-3; no clear D. The CDR3 has 12 amino acids. CDR1 and CDR2 from the germline V gene are LNHDA and SQIVND (reference sequence). Between the trimmed V and J ends, which lost 7 bases and 4 bases, there was a span of 8 bases.

This chain joins TRBV2 and TRBJ2-1, with 16 bases matching TRBD2. CDR1 SNHLY and CDR2 FYNNEI come from the germline V gene. The CDR3 spans 16 residues. V lost 7 bases and J lost 8; bases outside the gene matches: 8. Here the CDR3 reads CASTGTSGGGNYEQFF. CDR3 in DNA: TGTGCCAGCACCGGGACTAGCGGGGGGGGGAACTATGAGCAGTTCTTC.

The chain combines TRBV30 with TRBJ1-5, with D tentatively TRBD1 (6 bases). V was pared by 5 bases and J by 2 bases, with 13 bases between. This CDR3 is built from 14 residues. Germline-derived CDR1 and CDR2 are GTSNPN and SVGIG (reference sequence). CDR3 protein: CAWDQGKGNQPQHF. CDR3 coding DNA: TGTGCCTGGGACCAGGGGAAGGGCAATCAGCCCCAGCATTTT.

The chain links TRBV7-9 to TRBJ2-7, with a possible D match to TRBD1 (6 bases). Germline lookup yields CDR1 SEHNR and CDR2 FQNEAQ (reference sequence). The CDR3 is 13 amino acids. V was pared by 5 bases and J by 3 bases, with 11 bases between. The CDR3 DNA follows: TGTGCCAGCAGCAGCACAGGGAGCTACGAGCAGTACTTC. Protein: CASSSTGSYEQYF.

The chain combines TRBV5-6 with TRBJ2-7, with D perhaps matching TRBD2 (6 bases). With 7 bases removed from V and 3 bases from J, the gap between germline ends came to 17 bases. This CDR3 spans 14 amino acids. From germline, CDR1 is SGHDT and CDR2 YYEEEE. CDR3 DNA: TGTGCCAGCCGTAGGCAGGGAGGTTTCTACGAGCAGTACTTC. Translation: CASRRQGGFYEQYF.

This clone was counted only a few times. The chain is built from TRBV5-6 and TRBJ1-6, with no clear D. The CDR3 is 13 amino acids. The germline V gene encodes CDR1 SGHDT and CDR2 YYEEEE. V lost 0 bases and J 7 bases, leaving 5 bases between the germline ends. The CDR3 DNA reads as TGTGCCAGCAGCTTGGCCGGGAATTCACCCCTCCACTTT. It specifies CASSLAGNSPLHF. Full variable domain (rest looked up from reference TRBV5-6 and TRBJ1-6): DAGVTQSPTHLIKTRGQQVTLRCSPKSGHDTVSWYQQALGQGPQFIFQYYEEEERQRGNFPDRFSGHQFPNYSSELNVNALLLGDSALYLCASSLAGNSPLHFGNGTRLTVT.

Written as DNA, the CDR3 is TGTGCCAGCTCCCCGGGTTCCCCTGGAAACACCATATATTTT. It encodes CASSPGSPGNTIYF. V gene TRBV18 combines with J gene TRBJ1-3; no clear D. CDR3 size: 14 residues. V was cut by 6 bases and J by 2 bases, with 11 bases left in between. Looked up from germline, CDR1 is KGHSH and CDR2 is LQKENI.

This sequence joins TRBV2 and TRBJ1-2, with 8 bases identical to TRBD1. The trim removed 6 bases at V and 6 bases at J, leaving 6 bases unmatched. The CDR3 is made up of 13 amino acids. From germline, CDR1 is SNHLY and CDR2 FYNNEI. The CDR3 loop is CASRLDRVDGYTF. The CDR3, as DNA: TGTGCCAGCAGATTGGACAGGGTAGATGGCTACACCTTC.

This clone showed up just a few times. V and J are TRBV9 and TRBJ2-3; 16 nucleotides line up with TRBD2. V lost 4 bases, J lost 15 bases, and 17 bases stayed unmatched. This CDR3 has 17 residues. Germline V gene data show CDR1 as SGDLS and CDR2 as YYNGEE. The CDR3 region has the DNA TGTGCCAGCAGCTCCCAATCGTCCGGGACTAGCGGGGGGGCTCAATATTTT. It encodes CASSSQSSGTSGGAQYF.

The table lists this clone with a few counts. The J gene is TRBJ1-5, the V gene TRBV10-3; the D is unclear. The germline V and J ends were trimmed by 6 bases and 0 bases, with 6 bases remaining between them. The CDR3 runs 13 residues. Germline V gene sequence: CDR1 ENHRY, CDR2 SYGVKD. The CDR3 is CAISGYSNQPQHF. Here the CDR3 DNA reads TGTGCCATCAGCGGGTATAGCAATCAGCCCCAGCATTTT.

This clone is a singleton in its sample. This rearrangement joins TRBV7-8 to TRBJ2-3; 7 bases agree with TRBD2. Germline lookup yields CDR1 SGHVS and CDR2 FQNEAQ. The CDR3 is 18 residues long. Losses at the gene ends were 0 bases for V and 4 bases for J; bases not matched to a gene: 13. DNA of the CDR3: TGTGCCAGCAGCTTAGCGCTACAGCGGGGCACGGCACCAGATACGCAGTATTTT. Its protein product is CASSLALQRGTAPDTQYF.

This clone has only a few counts. CDR3 sequence reads: CASSDLLAGENIQYF. The CDR3 nucleotides read TGTGCCAGCAGCGACTTACTAGCGGGGGAAAACATTCAGTACTTC. The chain joins TRBV11-2 to TRBJ2-4; 11 bases line up with TRBD2. Germline assignment: CDR1 SGHAT and CDR2 FQNNGV. Germline trimming cut 5 bases from V and 5 bases from J; bases unmatched to any gene: 5. The CDR3 has 15 residues.

The chain carries TRBV5-1 and TRBJ1-2, with D possibly being TRBD1 (6 bases). Per the germline V gene, CDR1 is SGHRS and CDR2 is YFSETQ. The V end was cut by 0 bases, the J end by 6 bases, with 15 bases between. CDR3 length equals 15 residues. The CDR3 DNA follows: TGCGCCAGCAGCTTGGTCAGCGGGGGGGCGGATGGCTACACCTTC. Protein product: CASSLVSGGADGYTF.

The gene calls are TRBV14 and TRBJ2-5; 7 bases match TRBD2. V lost 8 bases and J lost 1; bases outside the gene matches: 10. Looked up from germline, CDR1 is SGHDN and CDR2 is FVKESK. The CDR3 runs 15 residues. Here the CDR3 reads CASGEGRRSQETQYF. CDR3 bases: TGTGCCAGCGGGGAGGGACGCCGCTCCCAAGAGACCCAGTACTTC.

This sequence joins TRBV19 and TRBJ1-1, with 10 bases matching TRBD1. The CDR3 runs to 11 residues. V shed 10 bases, J shed 11 bases, and the junction held 7 bases outside the gene matches. Germline CDR1 reads LNHDA; CDR2 reads SQIVND (reference sequence). CDR3 sequence: CAIRDRGFAFF. CDR3 DNA: TGTGCCATCCGGGACAGGGGATTTGCTTTCTTT.

The J gene is TRBJ2-7, the V gene TRBV5-4; 10 nucleotides align to TRBD1. The ends lost 4 bases at V and 9 bases at J; junction bases unmatched: 10. The CDR3 has 14 residues. Germline loops: CDR1 SGHNT, CDR2 YYREEE (reference sequence). In nucleotides, the CDR3 is TGTGCCAGCAGCAGAGGACAGGGGGTGGGGGGGCAGTACTTC. This translates into CASSRGQGVGGQYF.

The chain links TRBV11-2 to TRBJ1-2, with 7 bases fitting TRBD1. This CDR3 has 15 residues. V lost 2 bases, J lost 8 bases, and 11 bases stayed unmatched. Looked up from germline, CDR1 is SGHAT and CDR2 is FQNNGV. The CDR3 sequence is CASSLPGTDPRGYTF. The CDR3 DNA sequence: TGTGCCAGCAGCTTACCAGGGACAGACCCAAGGGGCTACACCTTC.

The rearrangement links TRBV11-1 to TRBJ2-7; possible D gene TRBD2, 5 bases. The CDR3 loop spans 13 amino acids. CDR1 is SGHAT and CDR2 is FQDESV in the germline V gene (reference sequence). Deletions cut 2 bases from V and 3 bases from J, with 8 bases between. The CDR3 loop is CASSLTGNYEQYF. The CDR3 DNA reads as TGTGCCAGCAGCTTAACCGGGAACTACGAGCAGTACTTC.

The chain recombines TRBV30 with TRBJ2-2, with 12 bases fitting TRBD1. With V trimmed by 2 bases and J by 6 bases, 7 bases remained unmatched. Germline loops: CDR1 GTSNPN, CDR2 SVGIG (reference sequence). This CDR3 spans 16 amino acids. CDR3 in amino acids: CAWSHQGTGGPGELFF. CDR3 nucleotides: TGTGCCTGGAGTCACCAAGGGACAGGGGGCCCCGGGGAGCTGTTTTTT.

The gene calls are TRBV7-9 and TRBJ2-2; possible D gene TRBD2, 6 bases. The germline CDR1 and CDR2 sequences are SEHNR and FQNEAQ (reference sequence). The CDR3 has 13 amino acids. V lost 3 bases, J lost 5 bases, and 7 bases lay in between. The DNA for the CDR3 is TGTGCCAGCAGCTTGGAGGGAACCGGGGAGCTGTTTTTT. The encoded protein is CASSLEGTGELFF. Complete variable domain (other parts from reference TRBV7-9 and TRBJ2-2): DTGVSQNPRHKITKRGQNVTFRCDPISEHNRLYWYRQTLGQGPEFLTYFQNEAQLEKSRLLSDRFSAERPKGSFSTLEIQRTEQGDSAMYLCASSLEGTGELFFGEGSRLTVL.

This clone has a handful of counts. A read error may account for a junction end that differs from germline. This chain connects TRBV11-3 to TRBJ1-1, with D perhaps TRBD1 (6 bases). The CDR3 totals 16 residues. The germline gives CDR1 SGHNT, CDR2 YENEEA. This CDR3 is CASSVEDSSMNTEAFF. The CDR3 DNA reads as TGTGCCAGCAGCGTAGAGGACAGCTCGATGAACACTGAAGCTTTCTTT.

J is TRBJ2-7 and V is TRBV29-1; a weak D match, TRBD1 (6 bases). With 7 bases removed from V and 0 bases from J, the gap between germline ends came to 13 bases. Germline CDR1 is SQVTM and CDR2 is ANQGSEA. This CDR3 region has 13 residues. The CDR3 spells CSATGTSSYEQYF. CDR3 coding DNA: TGCAGCGCTACAGGGACGAGCTCCTACGAGCAGTACTTC.

The rearrangement uses TRBV2 and TRBJ2-3; D gene ambiguous. Per germline, CDR1 SNHLY and CDR2 FYNNEI. V lost 0 bases, J lost 0 bases, and 7 bases lay in between. The CDR3 sequence is 15 residues long. This chain's CDR3 is CASSEARESTDTQYF. CDR3 sequence (DNA): TGTGCCAGCAGTGAAGCGCGCGAAAGCACAGATACGCAGTATTTT.

CDR3: CASSRTSLYGYTF. The CDR3 nucleotides are TGTGCCAGCAGTCGGACATCCCTCTATGGCTACACCTTC. The chain employs TRBV6-5 and TRBJ1-2; possibly TRBD1 for D (5 bases). V lost 5 bases, J lost 4 bases, and 11 bases lay in between. The CDR3 sequence is 13 residues long. The germline V gene has CDR1 MNHEY and CDR2 SVGAGI.

V and J are TRBV28 and TRBJ1-1; tentatively, D is TRBD1 (5 bases). The CDR3 is 12 amino acids. Germline V gene lookup returns CDR1 MDHEN and CDR2 SYDVKM. Trimming removed 6 bases at V and 5 bases at J, with 10 bases between. The CDR3 protein is CASREQVTEAFF. The CDR3 DNA sequence: TGTGCCAGCAGAGAACAGGTTACTGAAGCTTTCTTT.

This chain uses TRBV27 with TRBJ2-1; TRBD1 matches at 8 bases. Germline CDR1 MNHEY, CDR2 SMNVEV (reference sequence). With V trimmed by 6 bases and J by 2 bases, 6 bases remained unmatched. There are 15 residues in the CDR3. CDR3 residues: CASSSGQGAYNEQFF. CDR3 sequence (DNA): TGTGCCAGCAGCTCCGGACAGGGAGCCTACAATGAGCAGTTCTTC.